A single sample is the source of the 30 T cell receptor beta chains below, sequenced in a study of T cell responses to AZD1222 COVID-19 vaccine. Produced via immunoSEQ multiplex PCR; TCRdb's table is partial and in-frame only. Of approximately 130,000 clones in the sample, 80% to 90% were seen once. The input for sequencing was peripheral blood, taken 28 days after the second AZD1222 dose. The source of these receptors is an adult who received the AZD1222 COVID-19 vaccine.

The rearrangement uses TRBV19 and TRBJ1-3; 9 bases agree with TRBD1. With V trimmed by 6 bases and J by 7 bases, 10 bases remained unmatched. The CDR3 runs 15 residues. The germline V gene has CDR1 LNHDA and CDR2 SQIVND (reference sequence). This CDR3 is CASSPGQGGSNTIYF. The CDR3 region has the DNA TGTGCCAGTAGCCCGGGACAGGGCGGCTCTAACACCATATATTTT.

This rearrangement joins TRBV7-9 to TRBJ1-5; perhaps TRBD1 as D (5 bases). The ends were cut back, 5 bases at V and 7 bases at J, with 15 bases in the middle. The germline gives CDR1 SEHNR, CDR2 FQNEAQ (reference sequence). The CDR3 length is 14 residues. The CDR3 DNA follows: TGTGCCAGCAGCGGGGCAGGGATAAGACAGCCCCAGCATTTT. Amino acid sequence: CASSGAGIRQPQHF.

This sequence joins TRBV19 and TRBJ2-2; D is possibly TRBD1 or TRBD2 (8 bases each). This CDR3 comprises 14 residues. Trimming took 9 bases from V and 4 from J, leaving 15 bases between them. Germline V gene sequence: CDR1 LNHDA, CDR2 SQIVND (reference sequence). The CDR3 bases are TGTGCCAGCCGACAGGGGACTAGCACCGGGGAGCTGTTTTTT. Encoded protein: CASRQGTSTGELFF.

This clone was counted many times. The chain links TRBV6-5 to TRBJ2-1; possible D gene TRBD1, 6 bases. Germline V gene sequence: CDR1 MNHEY, CDR2 SVGAGI. The CDR3 sequence is 15 residues long. V was shortened by 6 bases and J by 5 bases, with 17 bases between the two germline ends. In DNA form, the CDR3 reads TGTGCCAGCAGGTCCGGGACACTCCTGAACAATGAGCAGTTCTTC. Translated: CASRSGTLLNNEQFF.

This clone has a single count. The V gene is TRBV4-1, the J gene TRBJ1-2, with D hard to call. V was trimmed by 0 bases and J by 8 bases, leaving 16 bases between them. Germline CDR1 is MGHRA and CDR2 is YSYEKL. The CDR3 extends over 15 amino acids. The CDR3 sequence: CASSQDGPPPGGYTF. In DNA form, the CDR3 reads TGCGCCAGCAGCCAAGACGGTCCCCCCCCCGGGGGCTACACCTTC.

The chain links TRBV29-1 to TRBJ2-3; TRBD1 is a possible D gene (5 bases). The CDR3 consists of 13 residues. Germline V gene lookup returns CDR1 SQVTM and CDR2 ANQGSEA. V lost 4 bases to trimming and J lost 0 bases, with 8 bases between them. The CDR3 coding sequence is TGCAGCGTTGGGGGCAGTAGCACAGATACGCAGTATTTT. Translated: CSVGGSSTDTQYF.

The count of this clone is one. The chain links TRBV28 to TRBJ1-1, with TRBD1 as a possible D gene (6 bases). This CDR3 has 12 residues. V was pared by 6 bases and J by 9 bases, with 14 bases between. The germline V gene has CDR1 MDHEN and CDR2 SYDVKM. The CDR3 sequence: CASRTSTGQAFF. The CDR3 DNA follows: TGTGCCAGCAGGACCTCGACAGGTCAAGCTTTCTTT.

Turning to this clone: The junction departs from the called germline gene at one end, perhaps through a read error. The chain links TRBV2 to TRBJ1-1; D unresolved. The CDR3 consists of 10 residues. Germline CDR1 is SNHLY and CDR2 is FYNNEI. The CDR3 spells CASSVRPQVF. In DNA, the CDR3 is TGTGCCAGCAGTGTAAGGCCCCAGGTTTTT. Full variable domain (outside the CDR3, taken from reference TRBV2 and TRBJ1-1): EPEVTQTPSHQVTQMGQEVILRCVPISNHLYFYWYRQILGQKVEFLVSFYNNEISEKSEIFDDQFSVERPDGSNFTLKIRSTKLEDSAMYFCASSVRPQVFGQGTRLTVV.

This clone showed up just a few times. CDR3 DNA sequence: TGCGCCAGCAGCCAGGGGGGGTACACTGAAGCTTTCTTT. Its protein is CASSQGGYTEAFF. The chain uses TRBV5-1 and TRBJ1-1; 7 positions agree with TRBD1. The CDR3 loop spans 13 amino acids. CDR1 SGHRS and CDR2 YFSETQ come from the germline V gene. V lost 4 bases and J lost 3; bases outside the gene matches: 3.

With regard to this clone: The identical CDR3 is also encoded by other nucleotide sequences in the sample. The chain has TRBV12-3 or TRBV12-4 and TRBJ2-5, with D possibly matching TRBD2 (6 bases). Trimming took off 3 bases at V and 3 bases at J, with 8 bases between the two ends. There are 13 residues in the CDR3. DNA of the CDR3: TGTGCCAGCAGTTTGGGGGGAGAAGAGACCCAGTACTTC. Encoded protein: CASSLGGEETQYF.

J is TRBJ2-6 and V is TRBV21-1; whether TRBD1, the table's D call, matches the DNA was not checked. TRBV21-1 counts as a pseudogene. CDR3 length: 17 amino acids. CDR3 DNA sequence: TGTGCCAGCAGCAACAGGACAGGGGGGTCTGGGGCCAACGTCCTGACTTTC. Amino acids: CASSNRTGGSGANVLTF.

This chain links TRBV3-1 (or the pseudogene TRBV3-2) with TRBJ1-2; possible D gene TRBD1, 5 bases. The ends were cut back, 5 bases at V and 6 bases at J, with 16 bases in the middle. Germline CDR1 LGHDT, CDR2 YNNKEL (reference sequence). The CDR3 runs 14 residues. The CDR3 spells CASSADRIVDGYTF. The DNA for the CDR3 is TGTGCCAGCAGCGCCGACAGAATTGTGGATGGCTACACCTTC.

The chain recombines TRBV9 with TRBJ1-1; D is unresolved. The CDR3 loop spans 14 amino acids. CDR1 is SGDLS, CDR2 YYNGEE, per germline. Deletions cut 2 bases from V and 1 base from J, with 9 bases between. For the CDR3, the DNA is TGTGCCAGCAGCGTTGCGGCAGCGAACACTGAAGCTTTCTTT. Translated, it gives CASSVAAANTEAFF. The entire variable domain, with the rest obtained from reference TRBV9 and TRBJ1-1, is as follows: DSGVTQTPKHLITATGQRVTLRCSPRSGDLSVYWYQQSLDQGLQFLIQYYNGEERAKGNILERFSAQQFPDLHSELNLSSLELGDSALYFCASSVAAANTEAFFGQGTRLTVV.

The CDR3 loop reads CASGPPQRPSYEQYF. Here the CDR3 DNA reads TGTGCTAGTGGTCCCCCCCAGCGGCCTTCCTACGAGCAGTACTTC. This chain connects TRBV12-5 to TRBJ2-7; D perhaps matches TRBD2 (5 bases). The length of the CDR3 is 15 residues. Trimming removed 5 bases from V and 1 base from J, with 15 bases in between. CDR1 LGHNT and CDR2 FRNRAP come from the germline V gene.

In nucleotides, the CDR3 is TGTGCCAGCAGCTTAGGGGAGGGTTGGGGAGTGGGCAATGAGCAGTTCTTC. The encoded protein is CASSLGEGWGVGNEQFF. V usage is TRBV7-9 and J usage is TRBJ2-1, with 7 nucleotides matching TRBD2. V shed 1 base and J 6 bases; nucleotides not matched to a gene: 12. This CDR3 contains 17 residues. The germline gives CDR1 SEHNR, CDR2 FQNEAQ (reference sequence).

This chain uses TRBV28 with TRBJ1-5; unclear D gene. Trimming cost V 2 bases and J 0 bases, with 14 bases left between them. This CDR3 has 17 amino acids. Germline assignment: CDR1 MDHEN and CDR2 SYDVKM. In nucleotides, the CDR3 is TGTGCCAGCAGTTTAATTTTTACAAAACATAGCAATCAGCCCCAGCATTTT. This codes for CASSLIFTKHSNQPQHF.

This clone was counted once. CDR3 sequence (DNA): TGTGCCTGGAGTAGCCCACTAGCGAGCACAGATACGCAGTATTTT. It encodes CAWSSPLASTDTQYF. The chain uses TRBV30 and TRBJ2-3; 7 bases are a match to TRBD2. Looked up from germline, CDR1 is GTSNPN and CDR2 is SVGIG (reference sequence). The trim removed 2 bases at V and 0 bases at J, leaving 5 bases unmatched. This CDR3 is 15 amino acids long.

This clone was counted once. The CDR3 nucleotides are TGTGCCAGCAGTGACCGCCCCGCGGAGGTGGGCACAGATACGCAGTATTTT. Translation: CASSDRPAEVGTDTQYF. The chain recombines TRBV6-1 with TRBJ2-3, with D perhaps TRBD2 (5 bases). Trimming took 3 bases from V and 1 from J, leaving 17 bases between them. This CDR3 is built from 17 residues. In germline, CDR1 is MNHNS, CDR2 SASEGT.

The chain couples TRBV19 to TRBJ1-1, with D perhaps TRBD1 (5 bases). V was clipped by 8 bases and J by 4 bases, with 23 bases between them. Germline values: CDR1 LNHDA, CDR2 SQIVND (reference sequence). CDR3 size: 16 residues. CDR3 nucleotides: TGTGCCAGTGCGGTGACAGTTGGGGGGATTTTCACTGAAGCTTTCTTT. Translated: CASAVTVGGIFTEAFF.

This clone was seen just once. The gene calls are TRBV2 and TRBJ2-3; 8 bases match TRBD2. V lost 8 bases, J lost 3 bases, and 4 bases stayed unmatched. From germline, CDR1 is SNHLY and CDR2 FYNNEI. This CDR3 has 13 residues. CDR3 nucleotide sequence: TGTGCCAGCGCTGGCGGGAGGACAGATACGCAGTATTTT. Translating it yields CASAGGRTDTQYF.

The chain couples TRBV6-2 or TRBV6-3 to TRBJ1-5; D is perhaps TRBD1 (6 bases). Germline V gene data show CDR1 as MNHEY and CDR2 as SVGEGT. V was clipped by 4 bases and J by 5 bases, with 15 bases between them. The CDR3 covers 15 residues. The CDR3 DNA is TGTGCCAGCAGTTCGCGGGGGGGGCTTCATCAGCCCCAGCATTTT. As protein: CASSSRGGLHQPQHF.

The CDR3 loop reads CAIRGTTNTGELFF. The CDR3 DNA reads as TGTGCCATCAGGGGGACCACGAACACCGGGGAGCTGTTTTTT. The chain has TRBV10-3 and TRBJ2-2; D might be TRBD1 or TRBD2, each matching 5 bases. Trimming cost V 6 bases and J 0 bases, with 8 bases left between them. This CDR3 contains 14 residues. Germline V gene data show CDR1 as ENHRY and CDR2 as SYGVKD.

The chain combines TRBV2 with TRBJ2-7; D unclear. CDR1 and CDR2 (germline): SNHLY, FYNNEI. The CDR3 sequence is 10 residues long. Between the trimmed V and J ends, which lost 3 bases and 3 bases, there was a span of 0 bases. The CDR3 DNA sequence: TGTGCCAGCAGTGACTACGAGCAGTACTTC. Its translation is CASSDYEQYF.

The V and J genes are TRBV11-2 and TRBJ2-7, with TRBD1 as a possible D gene (6 bases). Trimming left V 1 base short and J 1 base short, with 11 bases between. Germline CDR1 and CDR2: SGHAT and FQNNGV. The CDR3 has 15 residues. The CDR3 here is CASSLGTVKSYEQYF. Written as DNA, the CDR3 is TGTGCCAGCAGCTTAGGGACAGTTAAATCCTACGAGCAGTACTTC.

The chain employs TRBV7-6 and TRBJ2-2; possible D gene TRBD2, 5 bases. Trimming took off 2 bases at V and 3 bases at J, with 13 bases between the two ends. Germline V gene lookup returns CDR1 SGHVS and CDR2 FNYEAQ. The length of the CDR3 is 16 residues. Written as DNA, the CDR3 is TGTGCCAGCAGCTTAAAAGAGGGCCATTACACCGGGGAGCTGTTTTTT. Translation: CASSLKEGHYTGELFF.

This chain uses TRBV5-1 with TRBJ1-1, with TRBD1 matching 9 bases. CDR3 length: 14 amino acids. Germline assignment: CDR1 SGHRS and CDR2 YFSETQ. Trimming at V came to 8 bases and at J to 1 base, leaving 6 bases not matched to a gene. CDR3 sequence: CASTGGVGNTEAFF. The CDR3, as DNA: TGCGCCAGTACAGGGGGCGTGGGGAACACTGAAGCTTTCTTT.

J is TRBJ1-3 and V is TRBV12-3 or TRBV12-4, with D uncertain. The CDR3 has 13 amino acids. Trimming removed 6 bases at V and 2 bases at J, with 8 bases between. This CDR3 is CASSVRTGNTIYF. The CDR3 nucleotides are TGTGCCAGCAGCGTAAGGACTGGAAACACCATATATTTT.

V and J are TRBV2 and TRBJ1-4; no clear D gene. The V and J ends lost 7 bases and 11 bases respectively, with 17 bases between them. CDR3 size: 13 residues. The germline V gene encodes CDR1 SNHLY and CDR2 FYNNEI. CDR3 in DNA: TGTGCCAGCAAGGACGCCATAATTTGGAAACTGTTTTTT. Protein: CASKDAIIWKLFF.

The rearrangement links TRBV11-2 to TRBJ2-5, with TRBD1 as a possible D gene (6 bases). CDR1 SGHAT and CDR2 FQNNGV come from the germline V gene. Trimming shortened V by 5 bases and J by 1 base, and 11 bases separated the two germline ends. CDR3 length: 14 amino acids. The CDR3 reads CASSVGQLQETQYF. Here the CDR3 DNA reads TGTGCCAGCAGCGTGGGACAACTCCAAGAGACCCAGTACTTC.

V usage is TRBV9 and J usage is TRBJ1-6; a weak D match, TRBD1 (5 bases). Germline V gene data show CDR1 as SGDLS and CDR2 as YYNGEE. Trimming cost V 4 bases and J 8 bases, with 16 bases left between them. The CDR3 length is 15 residues. This CDR3 is CASSPQGHFDSPLHF. The DNA of the CDR3 is TGTGCCAGCAGCCCACAAGGACACTTCGATTCACCCCTCCACTTT.